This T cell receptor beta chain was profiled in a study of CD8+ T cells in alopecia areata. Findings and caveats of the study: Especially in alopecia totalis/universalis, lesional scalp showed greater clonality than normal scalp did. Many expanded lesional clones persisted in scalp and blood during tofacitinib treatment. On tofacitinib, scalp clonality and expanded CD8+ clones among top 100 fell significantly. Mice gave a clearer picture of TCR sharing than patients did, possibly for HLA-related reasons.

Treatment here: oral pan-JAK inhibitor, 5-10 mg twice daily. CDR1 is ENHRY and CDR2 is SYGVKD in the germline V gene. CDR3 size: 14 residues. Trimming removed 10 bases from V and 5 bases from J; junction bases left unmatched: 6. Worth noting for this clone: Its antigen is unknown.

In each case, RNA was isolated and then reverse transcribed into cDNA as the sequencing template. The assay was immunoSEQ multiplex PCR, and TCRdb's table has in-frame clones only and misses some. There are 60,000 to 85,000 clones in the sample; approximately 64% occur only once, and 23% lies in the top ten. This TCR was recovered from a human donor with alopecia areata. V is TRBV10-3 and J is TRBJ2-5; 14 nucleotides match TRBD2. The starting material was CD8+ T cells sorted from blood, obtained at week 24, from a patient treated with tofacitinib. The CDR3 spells CASSRLAGGETQYF. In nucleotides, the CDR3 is TGTGCCAGCAGCCGACTAGCGGGAGGGGAGACCCAGTACTTC.